This TCR beta chain was obtained from a study of cytomegalovirus exposure and HLA in healthy donors (dated 2017 in TCRdb). About the full investigation: An earlier analysis of approximately 640 of the donors reported 250 to 300 Gb of sequence data and some 120 million unique TCR beta sequences from 150 million to 200 million T cells. An early release covering just under 650 HLA-typed donors comprised approximately 290 gigabases of sequencing data and approximately 80 million unique TCR sequences. Of the approximately 400 genotyped donors, approximately 83% fell in the genetic ancestry cluster associated with self-reported Caucasian donors. The aim of the study was to test whether cataloging public T cell receptors could identify signatures of past pathogen exposure. The study profiled the T cell repertoires of 666 subjects by immunosequencing and related them to cytomegalovirus serostatus. Besides the first cohort of roughly 660 subjects, a separate validation cohort made up of roughly 120 different subjects was used. High-throughput TCR immunosequencing, statistical association of individual TCRs with disease status, and machine learning were combined to predict cytomegalovirus infection status. In a later analysis, previously published TCR beta repertoires from 550 to 750 donors were re-analyzed and high-resolution HLA genotyping was added so that TCR occurrence patterns could be studied. Rather than using new phenotypic data, the later analysis identified candidate immune exposures from TCR beta sequences and from how often those sequences occurred across donors. In an earlier analysis of a few hundred of the donors, high-throughput TCR beta sequencing was used to judge whether each TCR beta V gene segment behaved as functional or pseudogenic. Donor age, sex, ethnicity and CMV serostatus were compiled alongside the repertoire data. A later genetic analysis used genome-wide SNP genotypes for about 60% of the roughly 700 donors, treating that subset as a discovery cohort. All discovery cohort repertoires had been generated using a single sequencing platform. Both class I and class II loci were covered by HLA typing, at four-digit resolution. Typing coverage varied by locus: roughly 620-640 donors for A, B, C, DRB1 and DQB1; more than 500 for DQA1; over 600 for DPA1; some 470 for DPB1. Because of strong linkage in the cohort, five DR-DQ haplotypes were treated as single units for association and clustering. Among over 350 genotyped donors of the cohort, an average of approximately 240,000 unique TCR beta nucleotide sequences were sequenced per donor, 15% to 20% of them non-productive. Study-wide findings and limitations: Because HLA typing was missing for some donors at each locus, association tests included only the typed subset. A later analysis associated 15,000 to 20,000 TCR beta sequences with specific HLA alleles at a false discovery rate of 0.05. A further reported finding was that TCR beta sequences accurately predicted the HLA-A and HLA-B alleles for most subjects in the first cohort. Sequencing depth was assumed to be roughly uniform across donors in the presence/absence analyses, though that assumption may not hold. According to the authors, the approach could potentially be generalized to other disease states and immunological phenotypes. A later analysis found that HLA-associated TCR beta chains were more clonally expanded and had lower generation probabilities than equally common non-associated chains. A later analysis found that TCR association rates varied across HLA loci, with DRB1 alleles showing the most associated TCRs and HLA-C alleles the fewest. Most CMV-associated TCR beta chains appeared to be HLA-restricted in a later analysis, and the HLA associations seemed to be driven largely by CMV exposure. This cohort had only TCR beta chains sequenced, and the lack of alpha or paired-chain data limited which features could be detected. An association between a missense DCLRE1C variant and V-gene and J-gene trimming of TCR beta chains was found in a later genetic analysis and replicated in an independent cohort. According to a later analysis, parvovirus B19, influenza, CMV and Epstein-Barr virus appeared linked to several top co-occurrence clusters. An earlier analysis of some 560 of the donors showed that most TCR beta V segments appeared in productive rearrangements either about 90% or about 30% of the time, which broadly matched IMGT annotations. Three of the identified cytomegalovirus-associated TCR beta chains were confirmed in vitro to be specific for cytomegalovirus antigens. Assigning TCR associations to individual alleles was difficult when HLA alleles, especially DR and DQ, strongly co-occurred. A total of fewer than 200 TCR beta chains were listed by the study as associated with cytomegalovirus. Correlated functional status among segregating V segments might be attributable to linkage disequilibrium, but an unknown experimental factor could not be ruled out. CMV serostatus was the only immune exposure information available for the cohort. The classifier was reported to diagnose cytomegalovirus status with high specificity and sensitivity in both the original and validation cohorts. According to a later genetic analysis, donors in an Asian-associated ancestry cluster had fewer N-insertions in productive TCRs than the approximately 630-donor mean. The 87-base-pair reads could not distinguish some IMGT-functional V segments, including TRBV6-2 and TRBV6-3, so those segments were excluded. Roughly 15 rarely observed V segments, including chromosome 9 orphons, were excluded from the earlier analysis of about 600 of the donors because counts were too low. Across donors, most TCR sequences were observed very rarely, whereas some public TCRs were present in many individuals. A cluster of highly shared sequence variants was judged likely to represent a technical artifact of the sequencing pipeline.

The cohort comprised hundreds of healthy bone marrow donors. At the time of sampling, all cohort members were nominally healthy, though unrecorded immune exposures were likely present. The donor was CMV seronegative and was included in the group of hundreds of seronegative cohort members. A peripheral blood sample was provided by each donor, and peripheral blood mononuclear cells were used for TCR beta sequencing. Genomic DNA extraction from the blood cell samples was performed with the Qiagen DNeasy Blood Extraction Kit. Library construction relied on the immunoSEQ multiplex PCR assay. A mixture of 60 forward primers for TCR Vbeta segments and 13 reverse primers for TCR Jbeta segments was used in the multiplex PCR. A multiplex PCR assay on genomic DNA amplified the CDR3 region of rearranged TCR beta genes. The amplified TCR beta libraries were sequenced on the Illumina HiSeq System as 87-base-pair reads. The authors processed their data as follows. Across the 670 or so repertoires, a later analysis counted 80 million or so unique TCR beta chains, roughly 11 million of which were shared by at least two donors. Raw reads were error-corrected and collapsed into unique sequences by a nearest-neighbor algorithm in which closely related sequences were merged to remove PCR and sequencing errors. CDR3 sequences were aligned to IMGT reference sequences to assign V, D and J gene segments. For a sequence to be retained, at least a six-nucleotide match to both a V gene segment and a J gene segment was required. Rearrangements were classified as productive when the CDR3 lacked stop codons and remained in frame with V and J, and all other rearrangements were classified as non-productive. Following IMGT convention, CDR3 was defined as the stretch from the second conserved V-encoded cysteine to the conserved J-encoded phenylalanine. Sequences without an unambiguous match to a single V gene segment were excluded from the earlier analysis of several hundred of the donors. In an earlier analysis of more than 500 of the donors, a V segment was called functional when productive rearrangements were above 56.7%, and segregating when the standard deviation between donors exceeded 5%. A statistical classification framework was built to diagnose cytomegalovirus status from the catalog of TCR beta chain sequences. In a later analysis, TCR nucleotide sequences were compared against IMGT/GENE-DB human TR gene sequences so that V and J genes could be assigned. The TCRdist pipeline was used in a later analysis to assign CDR3 sequences and most-parsimonious VDJ recombination scenarios. In a later analysis, each TCR beta chain was defined by its CDR3 amino acid sequence together with its V-gene family, and reads lacking a unique V-gene family were excluded. As a way to deal with suspected cross-contamination and a sequencing artifact, a later analysis dropped 640 or so nucleotide sequences that were highly shared and had low generation probability. In a later analysis, a clonal expansion index was calculated for each public chain from normalized within-repertoire ranks of inferred template counts. In a later analysis, generation probabilities were computed with a VDJ recombination model fitted to out-of-frame rearrangements, and the resulting probabilities were checked against IGoR. In a later analysis, hypergeometric tests were used to score TCR-TCR, TCR-HLA and TCR-CMV co-occurrence, with a repertoire-size bias correction applied to TCR pairs. False discovery rates were estimated in a later analysis by permuting HLA or CMV assignments 20 times. A later analysis grouped co-occurring TCRs with DBSCAN, adding TCRdist sequence similarity when clustering within HLA-allele-positive subsets. Repertoires with fewer than 30,000 or more than 120,000 public chains were left out of co-occurrence clustering, as were about five repertoires with anomalous nucleotide sharing. TCRdb provides this immuneACCESS table in a form limited to in-frame rearrangements. Some clones are lacking; in checked studies, under half of them reflect an unresolved V gene, and why the rest are absent is not known. V, J and clone size are taken as reported in that table, and D and trimming were inferred from the DNA itself. The sample yields 75,000 to 90,000 clones; around 82% were counted once. Clones ranked in the top ten supply about 3.5% of the sample.

The germline V gene provides CDR1 SGHRS and CDR2 YFSETQ. From V the trimming removes 3 bases and from J it removes 6 bases, while the gene matches leave 7 bases of the junction unaccounted for. Inclusive of the bounding cysteine and phenylalanine, the CDR3 is 14 residues long. The retained sequence is limited to the CDR3, 42 bases, with the frame set at the first base. Concerning this clone: This clone's antigen is unknown. No much larger clone exists at a distance of one base, and base qualities are not known.

The chain employs TRBV5-1 and TRBJ2-3, with TRBD2 identical over 7 junction bases. This clonotype was sampled from a man aged 50-60 years in good health and CMV-seronegative. The sample consisted of PBMCs. The CDR3 has the sequence CASSSGTGGDTQYF. The DNA sequence reads TGCGCCAGCAGCTCGGGAACGGGAGGCGATACGCAGTATTTT.